The clone carrying this TCR beta chain occurred a few times. The antigen is unknown. The data stem from a study of Graves' ophthalmopathy and Graves' hyperthyroidism. Study details: Prior to any treatment, peripheral blood was collected at the time of initial diagnosis. Study-level points and caveats: Sensitivity of about 70% and specificity of 72% to 80% were achieved by the model that predicted ophthalmopathy progression.

Investigators amplified TCR beta CDR3 regions from RNA transcripts. HTBI primers primed a first-round RT-PCR, and a second-round multiplex PCR followed. One entry per CDR3 protein results from TCRdb running MiXCR on the multiplex PCR reads. The data hold about 220,000 distinct CDR3 sequences, with around a fifth observed a single time. The CDR3 is made up of 18 amino acids. V gave up 5 bases and J gave up 3 bases; unmatched junction bases: 11. Germline CDR1 reads SGHRS; CDR2 reads YFSETQ. The sequencing input was peripheral blood. The receptor's source is a woman aged 50 to 60 with Graves' ophthalmopathy. The chain is built from TRBV5-1 and TRBJ2-2; 12 bases line up with TRBD2. In DNA form, the CDR3 reads TGCGCCAGCAGACCCGCGACTAGCGGGAGTGTGGACACCGGGGAGCTGTTTTTT. It yields the protein CASRPATSGSVDTGELFF. Looking up the rest from reference TRBV5-1 and TRBJ2-2 gives the full variable domain: KAGVTQTPRYLIKTRGQQVTLSCSPISGHRSVSWYQQTPGQGLQFLFEYFSETQRNKGNFPGRFSGRQFSNSRSEMNVSTLELGDSALYLCASRPATSGSVDTGELFFGEGSRLTVL.